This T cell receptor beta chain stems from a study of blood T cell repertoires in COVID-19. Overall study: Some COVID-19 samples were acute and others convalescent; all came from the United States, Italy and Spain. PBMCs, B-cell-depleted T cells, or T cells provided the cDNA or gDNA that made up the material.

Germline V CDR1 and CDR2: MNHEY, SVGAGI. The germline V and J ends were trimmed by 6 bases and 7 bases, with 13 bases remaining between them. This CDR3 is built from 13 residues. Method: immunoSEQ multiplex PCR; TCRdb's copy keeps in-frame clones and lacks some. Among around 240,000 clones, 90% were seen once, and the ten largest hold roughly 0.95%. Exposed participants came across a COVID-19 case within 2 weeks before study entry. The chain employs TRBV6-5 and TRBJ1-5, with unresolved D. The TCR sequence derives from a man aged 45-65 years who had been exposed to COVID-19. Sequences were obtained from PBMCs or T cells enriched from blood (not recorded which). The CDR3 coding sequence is TGTGCCAGCAGCGGGATCATCTACCAGCCCCAGCATTTT. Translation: CASSGIIYQPQHF.